Below, one T cell receptor beta chain is given with its context. Its antigen remains unknown. The treatment is: 15 to 20 received Ad26.COV2.S at low or high dose, single or two shots; five or six received placebo; per-sample allocation not given. Samples analyzed were those drawn on day 63 after the first vaccine or placebo injection. This specimen belongs to a study of Ad26.COV2.S vaccination and SARS-CoV-2 variants. Background on the study: Ad26.COV2.S, an intramuscular injection, was given once or twice 56 days apart.

Study results and caveats: Placebo recipients trailed vaccine recipients in spike-specific TCR breadth.

Assay: immunoSEQ multiplex PCR; the TCRdb copy retains only in-frame clones and omits some. The repertoire holds hundreds of thousands of clones, around 87% seen once, with 3.4% in the top ten. The germline CDR1 and CDR2 sequences are MNHEY and SVGEGT. The V and J ends lost 6 bases and 12 bases, in that order; junction bases with no gene match: 13. The CDR3 is 13 amino acids. The J gene is TRBJ1-2, the V gene TRBV6-2 or TRBV6-3, with TRBD1 identical over 7 bases. The sequence was obtained from a person between 18 and 65 years old who received the Ad26.COV2.S COVID-19 vaccine or a placebo. The specimen was peripheral blood, collected in a trial of Ad26.COV2.S vaccine versus placebo. CDR3 bases: TGTGCCAGCAGCCCGCCTAGGGACAGAGAGCACACCTTC. Its protein product is CASSPPRDREHTF.